Listed below are T cell receptor beta chains from one sample, sequenced in a study of identical twins. One entry per CDR3 protein results from TCRdb running MiXCR on the 5' RACE reads. The sample has 350,000 to 600,000 distinct CDR3 sequences, 11% to 15% seen once; the top ten hold 0.52%. These data were also filed under a second study, of yellow fever vaccine responses in identical twins.

Input material: CD4+ T cells sorted from blood. Receptors were obtained from a woman aged 18-35 years in good health. Both conserved end residues are part of each CDR3. The D gene is left open where the match is weak. For some rows the clone size is stated as once, few or many, or as a class when expanded; others skip it.

D,size,J,V,CDR3,DNA
NA,many,TRBJ2-3,TRBV7-2,CASSLDWGTDTQYF,TGTGCCAGCAGCTTAGACTGGGGCACAGATACGCAGTATTTT
NA,NA,TRBJ1-5,TRBV20-1,CSASRGADQPQHF,TGCAGTGCTAGCCGGGGGGCCGATCAGCCCCAGCATTTT
TRBD1,NA,TRBJ1-2,TRBV6-1,CASIPDRVGGYTF,TGTGCCAGCATTCCGGACAGGGTGGGCGGCTACACCTTC
NA,NA,TRBJ2-7,TRBV3-1,CASSPRPASSYEQYF,TGTGCCAGCAGCCCCCGGCCGGCGAGCTCCTACGAGCAGTACTTC
TRBD2,NA,TRBJ2-5,TRBV6-2/TRBV6-3,CASSSLGFDSGGQETQYF,TGTGCCAGCAGTTCGCTGGGGTTCGATAGCGGGGGGCAAGAGACCCAGTACTTC
NA,few,TRBJ2-3,TRBV2,CASKSGTWEDTQYF,TGTGCCAGCAAATCCGGGACTTGGGAAGATACGCAGTATTTT
NA,few,TRBJ2-7,TRBV28,CASNGDRSYEQYF,TGTGCCAGCAACGGCGATAGGTCCTACGAGCAGTACTTC
NA,NA,TRBJ2-2,TRBV6-1,CACRDTYTGELFF,TGTGCATGCCGGGACACATACACCGGGGAGCTGTTTTTT
NA,NA,TRBJ1-5,TRBV5-1,CASSLGEGTGNQPQHF,TGCGCCAGCAGCTTGGGTGAAGGGACGGGCAATCAGCCCCAGCATTTT
NA,NA,TRBJ1-2,TRBV5-1,CASSLGSGYGPTF,TGCGCCAGCAGCTTGGGCTCAGGTTATGGCCCGACGTTC
TRBD1,NA,TRBJ2-7,TRBV6-1,CASSEEGTGHYEQYF,TGTGCCAGCAGTGAAGAAGGGACAGGGCACTACGAGCAGTACTTC
TRBD2,few,TRBJ2-1,TRBV4-3,CASSQGAGGNYNEQFF,TGCGCCAGCAGCCAAGGAGCGGGAGGCAACTACAATGAGCAGTTCTTC
NA,NA,TRBJ2-2,TRBV2,CASSRGVGELFF,TGTGCCAGCAGTCGGGGCGTCGGGGAGCTGTTTTTT
TRBD2,many,TRBJ2-2,TRBV27,CASSLRAGGNTGELFF,TGTGCCAGCAGTTTAAGAGCGGGGGGTAACACCGGGGAGCTGTTTTTT
TRBD1,few,TRBJ1-6,TRBV6-4,CASRGGQGSPLHF,TGTGCCAGCAGGGGTGGACAGGGTTCACCCCTCCACTTT
NA,NA,TRBJ2-2,TRBV21-1,CASSKDDTGELFF,TGTGCCAGCAGCAAAGACGACACCGGGGAGCTGTTTTTT
TRBD2,many,TRBJ2-1,TRBV12-3/TRBV12-4,CASSEAGGTPTGEQFF,TGTGCCAGCAGTGAAGCGGGGGGTACCCCGACCGGTGAGCAGTTCTTC
NA,few,TRBJ1-1,TRBV10-3,CAIRTVLNTEAFF,TGTGCCATCAGGACAGTTTTGAACACTGAAGCTTTCTTT
NA,NA,TRBJ2-3,TRBV27,CASSFQLADTQYF,TGTGCCAGCAGTTTTCAACTAGCAGATACGCAGTATTTT
NA,NA,TRBJ2-5,TRBV20-1,CSASISQGMWETQYF,TGCAGTGCTAGTATCTCCCAGGGGATGTGGGAGACCCAGTACTTC
NA,NA,TRBJ2-7,TRBV12-3/TRBV12-4,CASSWTHNTYEQYF,TGTGCCAGCAGTTGGACACATAATACCTACGAGCAGTACTTC
NA,NA,TRBJ1-1,TRBV5-1,CASSSIGMNTEAFF,TGCGCCAGCAGCTCGATTGGAATGAACACTGAAGCTTTCTTT
TRBD2,NA,TRBJ2-1,TRBV20-1,CSAAPVLAVSYNEQFF,TGCAGTGCTGCACCGGTACTAGCGGTGTCCTACAATGAGCAGTTCTTC
TRBD1,few,TRBJ2-7,TRBV12-3/TRBV12-4,CASSLAIGQGAPTSEYF,TGTGCCAGCAGTTTAGCGATCGGACAGGGGGCTCCTACGAGCGAGTACTTC
NA,NA,TRBJ2-6,TRBV5-1,CASSPDKLKANVLTF,TGCGCCAGCAGCCCCGACAAGTTAAAGGCCAACGTCCTGACTTTC
TRBD2,many,TRBJ2-2,TRBV10-3,CAIRERDGTGELFF,TGTGCCATCAGAGAGCGGGACGGCACCGGGGAGCTGTTTTTT
NA,few,TRBJ2-1,TRBV10-3,CAISEPRTAGGNEQFF,TGTGCCATCAGTGAGCCTAGGACAGCCGGAGGGAATGAGCAGTTCTTC
TRBD2,few,TRBJ2-1,TRBV7-2,CASSLQTSGGYNEQFF,TGTGCCAGCAGCTTACAAACTAGCGGGGGGTACAATGAGCAGTTCTTC
TRBD2,NA,TRBJ2-7,TRBV25-1,CASSVPPGRTSGANYEQYF,TGTGCCAGCAGTGTGCCGCCGGGACGCACTAGCGGGGCCAACTACGAGCAGTACTTC
TRBD2,NA,TRBJ2-7,TRBV6-1,CASIRTTPGLAGSYEQYF,TGTGCCAGCATCAGGACTACCCCCGGACTAGCGGGATCCTACGAGCAGTACTTC
TRBD2,NA,TRBJ2-1,TRBV23-1,CARHFGGRLNEQFF,TGCGCCAGGCATTTCGGCGGGAGACTCAATGAGCAGTTCTTC
TRBD2,NA,TRBJ2-1,TRBV12-3/TRBV12-4,CASRGRGSYNEQFF,TGTGCCAGCAGGGGGAGGGGTTCCTACAATGAGCAGTTCTTC
TRBD2,NA,TRBJ2-1,TRBV18,CASSPDPGGSYNEQFF,TGTGCCAGCTCACCGGACCCGGGAGGCTCCTACAATGAGCAGTTCTTC
NA,NA,TRBJ1-2,TRBV7-8,CASSLEAGNYGYTF,TGTGCCAGCAGCTTAGAGGCAGGGAACTATGGCTACACCTTC
NA,NA,TRBJ2-7,TRBV3-1,CASSPRAGSYEQYF,TGTGCCAGCAGCCCCCGGGCCGGATCCTACGAGCAGTACTTC
TRBD1,few,TRBJ2-1,TRBV28,CASSLPGQGSNEQFF,TGTGCCAGCAGCCTTCCGGGACAGGGATCCAATGAGCAGTTCTTC
NA,many,TRBJ2-5,TRBV5-1,CASSLQGLQETQYF,TGCGCCAGCAGCTTACAGGGTCTGCAAGAGACCCAGTACTTC
TRBD2,NA,TRBJ2-1,TRBV12-3/TRBV12-4,CASSSGLAGSSEQFF,TGTGCCAGCAGTTCAGGACTAGCGGGATCGTCTGAGCAGTTCTTC
TRBD2,few,TRBJ2-1,TRBV4-3,CASSNNGLAGAGRLFNEQFF,TGCGCCAGCAGCAACAACGGACTAGCGGGAGCTGGTCGTCTATTCAATGAGCAGTTCTTC
TRBD1,NA,TRBJ1-5,TRBV3-1,CANRDRGWDQPQHF,TGTGCCAACAGGGACAGGGGTTGGGATCAGCCCCAGCATTTT
TRBD1,few,TRBJ2-7,TRBV7-9,CASSLWGTGKYEQYF,TGTGCCAGCAGCTTATGGGGGACAGGGAAATACGAGCAGTACTTC
TRBD1,NA,TRBJ2-7,TRBV5-1,CASSLGTGDGEQYF,TGCGCCAGCAGCTTGGGGACAGGGGACGGCGAGCAGTACTTC
TRBD1,NA,TRBJ2-1,TRBV4-2,CASSQDGTGVNEQFF,TGTGCCAGCAGCCAAGATGGGACAGGGGTTAATGAGCAGTTCTTC
TRBD2,once,TRBJ2-3,TRBV20-1,CSARDTTGTSGGNLADTQYF,TGCAGTGCTAGAGATACCACCGGGACTAGCGGGGGAAACCTTGCAGATACGCAGTATTTT
NA,NA,TRBJ2-5,TRBV7-6,CASSLEFLTQETQYF,TGTGCCAGCAGCTTAGAGTTTCTAACACAAGAGACCCAGTACTTC
NA,few,TRBJ2-4,TRBV12-3/TRBV12-4,CASTIPKPGTKNIQYF,TGTGCCAGCACCATACCCAAACCCGGAACCAAAAACATTCAGTACTTC
NA,many,TRBJ2-1,TRBV29-1,CSGGGASGTYNEQFF,TGCAGCGGGGGGGGGGCTAGCGGTACCTACAATGAGCAGTTCTTC
NA,few,TRBJ2-5,TRBV5-1,CASVRSGTPTSQYF,TGCGCCAGCGTTCGCTCCGGGACACCAACCTCCCAGTACTTC
TRBD2,NA,TRBJ2-7,TRBV20-1,CSARGGEGTVYEQYF,TGCAGTGCTAGAGGGGGGGAGGGGACGGTATACGAGCAGTACTTC
TRBD2,few,TRBJ2-3,TRBV4-2,CASRPTSGRARSTDTQYF,TGTGCCAGCAGGCCCACTAGCGGGAGGGCCCGGAGCACAGATACGCAGTATTTT
NA,few,TRBJ2-7,TRBV20-1,CSARFVHYEQYF,TGCAGTGCTAGATTCGTTCATTACGAGCAGTACTTC
NA,few,TRBJ1-5,TRBV6-1,CASRRKATAYSNQPQHF,TGTGCCAGCAGGAGAAAGGCGACAGCATATAGCAATCAGCCCCAGCATTTT
NA,few,TRBJ2-3,TRBV7-9,CAGERDNTDTQYF,TGTGCCGGGGAGCGGGACAACACAGATACGCAGTATTTT
NA,few,TRBJ1-1,TRBV12-3/TRBV12-4,CASSLTGPGNTEAFF,TGTGCCAGCAGTCTGACAGGTCCGGGGAACACTGAAGCTTTCTTT
NA,few,TRBJ2-7,TRBV20-1,CSARGSGRIFTYEQYF,TGCAGTGCCCGGGGCTCCGGCCGAATTTTTACCTACGAGCAGTACTTC
TRBD1,NA,TRBJ2-7,TRBV27,CASSNRGTYEQYF,TGTGCCAGCAGCAACAGGGGTACCTACGAGCAGTACTTC
TRBD1,many,TRBJ1-2,TRBV29-1,CSVDRGLIGGYTF,TGCAGCGTTGACAGGGGGCTAATAGGTGGCTACACCTTC
NA,few,TRBJ2-7,TRBV18,CASSPPVDYEQYF,TGTGCCAGCTCACCACCGGTAGACTACGAGCAGTACTTC